The 7 T cell receptor beta chains below all came from one sample that was sequenced in a study of cytomegalovirus exposure and HLA in healthy donors. Primers for the PCR totalled 60 Vbeta and 13 Jbeta. Sequenced by immunoSEQ multiplex PCR; TCRdb stores in-frame clones only, minus some. The data hold fewer than 200,000 clones, with roughly nine tenths observed a single time. The sample was PBMCs. The receptors were sampled from a girl in the first two years of life in good health and CMV-seronegative.

CDR3 sequence reads: CAISAGVTGTFTEAFF. The CDR3 coding sequence is TGTGCCATCAGCGCAGGGGTGACGGGAACGTTCACTGAAGCTTTCTTT. The chain joins TRBV10-3 to TRBJ1-1; D might be TRBD1 (6 bases). V was shortened by 6 bases and J by 4 bases, with 21 bases between the two germline ends. CDR3 size: 16 residues. Germline V gene data show CDR1 as ENHRY and CDR2 as SYGVKD.

The chain couples TRBV15 to TRBJ2-3; D not certain. Trimming stripped 0 bases from V and 2 bases from J, with 6 bases between. The germline V gene has CDR1 LNHNV and CDR2 YYDKDF (reference sequence). The CDR3 contains 14 residues. The CDR3 region is CATSRDASTDTQYF. The CDR3 nucleotides are TGTGCCACCAGCAGAGATGCGTCCACAGATACGCAGTATTTT.

The chain employs TRBV5-6 and TRBJ2-3, with 11 nucleotides matching TRBD2. The CDR3 totals 17 residues. With 4 bases clipped from V and 4 bases from J, the junction kept 11 bases outside the gene matches. CDR1 is SGHDT and CDR2 is YYEEEE in the germline V gene. CDR3 protein: CASSVIAGGPNPDTQYF. CDR3 coding DNA: TGTGCCAGCAGCGTCATAGCGGGAGGGCCTAATCCAGATACGCAGTATTTT.

This chain connects TRBV9 to TRBJ2-1; 10 bases fit TRBD2. V lost 7 bases and J lost 10; bases outside the gene matches: 14. This CDR3 spans 15 amino acids. Germline-derived CDR1 and CDR2 are SGDLS and YYNGEE. CDR3 DNA sequence: TGTGCCAGCGGATTAGCGGGGGGCCCCACCCGAGAGCAGTTCTTC. This translates into CASGLAGGPTREQFF. Filled out from reference TRBV9 and TRBJ2-1, the complete variable domain reads DSGVTQTPKHLITATGQRVTLRCSPRSGDLSVYWYQQSLDQGLQFLIQYYNGEERAKGNILERFSAQQFPDLHSELNLSSLELGDSALYFCASGLAGGPTREQFFGPGTRLTVL.

The chain uses TRBV5-6 and TRBJ2-1; TRBD2 matches at 10 bases. With V trimmed by 4 bases and J by 1 base, 2 bases remained unmatched. The CDR3 is 15 residues long. CDR1 and CDR2 from the germline V gene are SGHDT and YYEEEE. The CDR3 nucleotides read TGTGCCAGCAGCCAGACTAGCGGGTCCTACAATGAGCAGTTCTTC. Translating gives CASSQTSGSYNEQFF. Full variable domain (rest looked up from reference TRBV5-6 and TRBJ2-1): DAGVTQSPTHLIKTRGQQVTLRCSPKSGHDTVSWYQQALGQGPQFIFQYYEEEERQRGNFPDRFSGHQFPNYSSELNVNALLLGDSALYLCASSQTSGSYNEQFFGPGTRLTVL.

The chain couples TRBV7-9 to TRBJ1-1; 7 bases align to TRBD1. This CDR3 has 12 amino acids. CDR1 and CDR2 from the germline V gene are SEHNR and FQNEAQ (reference sequence). V shed 3 bases, J shed 10 bases, and the junction held 5 bases outside the gene matches. CDR3 sequence reads: CASSFTGATAFF. The CDR3 DNA is TGTGCCAGCAGCTTTACAGGGGCGACAGCTTTCTTT.

This clone was recorded once. V gene TRBV5-1 combines with J gene TRBJ1-1; D is undetermined. Per germline, CDR1 SGHRS and CDR2 YFSETQ. V lost 0 bases and J lost 1, with 10 bases in between. The CDR3 is 15 residues long. The CDR3 reads CASSLVPSSNTEAFF. In DNA, the CDR3 is TGCGCCAGCAGCTTGGTACCCAGTTCGAACACTGAAGCTTTCTTT.